The 22 T cell receptor beta chains below were found in one sample sequenced in a study of cytomegalovirus exposure and HLA in healthy donors. It was with 60 Vbeta and 13 Jbeta primers that the PCR ran. Assay used: immunoSEQ multiplex PCR; TCRdb lists only in-frame clones, some missing. The data hold under 150,000 clones, with 60% to 80% observed a single time. Material for sequencing was PBMCs. The receptors were sampled from a woman aged 45-60 years in good health and CMV-seronegative.

The chain uses TRBV9 and TRBJ2-3; 11 bases match TRBD2. From germline, CDR1 is SGDLS and CDR2 YYNGEE. With V trimmed by 3 bases and J by 8 bases, 5 bases remained unmatched. The length of the CDR3 is 14 residues. CDR3 sequence reads: CASSDTSGGLTQYF. CDR3 sequence (DNA): TGTGCCAGCAGCGACACTAGCGGGGGACTTACGCAGTATTTT.

This rearrangement joins TRBV14 to TRBJ1-1; 7 nucleotides align to TRBD1. J was trimmed by 4 bases and V by 6 bases; bases with no gene match: 11. Germline V lookup: CDR1 SGHDN, CDR2 FVKESK. The CDR3 is 15 amino acids. The CDR3 sequence: CASSRDRAVGTEAFF. In DNA, the CDR3 is TGTGCCAGCAGTAGAGACAGGGCGGTAGGCACTGAAGCTTTCTTT.

The J gene is TRBJ1-3, the V gene TRBV28; D unclear. The CDR3 consists of 14 residues. Trimming took off 3 bases at V and 0 bases at J, with 6 bases between the two ends. Looked up from germline, CDR1 is MDHEN and CDR2 is SYDVKM. The CDR3 loop is CASSFPLSGNTIYF. The CDR3 DNA sequence: TGTGCCAGCAGTTTCCCACTCTCTGGAAACACCATATATTTT.

The chain couples TRBV5-6 to TRBJ2-1, with D possibly TRBD1 on 5 matching bases. The CDR3 has 15 amino acids. CDR1 is SGHDT and CDR2 is YYEEEE in the germline V gene. The ends were cut back, 6 bases at V and 4 bases at J, with 17 bases in the middle. CDR3 sequence: CASKLQGFRYNEQFF. The CDR3, as DNA: TGTGCCAGCAAACTTCAGGGCTTCCGGTACAATGAGCAGTTCTTC.

The J gene is TRBJ1-3, the V gene TRBV11-2; 7 nucleotides align to TRBD1. The junction had 5 bases not matched to a gene; V was cut back by 3 bases and J by 0 bases. CDR3 length: 16 amino acids. The V gene's germline CDR1 is SGHAT and CDR2 FQNNGV. The CDR3 reads CASSFTTGRSGNTIYF. DNA for the CDR3: TGTGCCAGCAGCTTTACGACAGGGCGCTCTGGAAACACCATATATTTT.

The genes are TRBV7-9 and TRBJ1-2; D possibly corresponds to TRBD1 (6 bases). Trimming stripped 6 bases from V and 1 base from J, with 9 bases between. Germline assignment: CDR1 SEHNR and CDR2 FQNEAQ (reference sequence). The CDR3 extends over 13 amino acids. DNA for the CDR3: TGTGCCAGCAGGTCGGACAGTAACTATGGCTACACCTTC. Residues: CASRSDSNYGYTF. The whole variable domain, filled in from reference TRBV7-9 and TRBJ1-2, reads DTGVSQNPRHKITKRGQNVTFRCDPISEHNRLYWYRQTLGQGPEFLTYFQNEAQLEKSRLLSDRFSAERPKGSFSTLEIQRTEQGDSAMYLCASRSDSNYGYTFGSGTRLTVV.

CDR3 region: CASSSPDRGPADTQYF. The CDR3 coding sequence is TGTGCCAGCAGCTCCCCGGACAGGGGGCCCGCAGATACGCAGTATTTT. The chain joins TRBV5-4 to TRBJ2-3; TRBD1 matches 11 bases. From germline, CDR1 is SGHNT and CDR2 YYREEE (reference sequence). J lost 4 bases, V lost 3 bases, and 7 bases had no gene match. CDR3 length: 16 amino acids.

This clone was recorded a few times. The junction shows a germline mismatch at one end, possibly a read error. V and J are TRBV7-9 and TRBJ1-2; no clear D gene. The CDR3 runs to 14 residues. In germline, CDR1 is SEHNR, CDR2 FQNEAQ (reference sequence). DNA of the CDR3: TGCGCCAGCAGCCAAACAAATCTCGGGAATGGCTACACCTTC. Residues: CASSQTNLGNGYTF.

The V call is TRBV5-3, the J call TRBJ2-3, with a weak D call TRBD2 (6 bases). TRBV5-3 carries the ORF label, with uncertain function. The CDR3 is made up of 14 amino acids. Trimming cost V 10 bases and J 1 base, with 16 bases left between them. CDR3 protein: CAPQRSGRTDTQYF. The CDR3 DNA follows: TGTGCCCCCCAACGAAGCGGGCGCACAGATACGCAGTATTTT.

The genes are TRBV6-1 and TRBJ1-6; the D is unclear. V gave up 10 bases and J gave up 6 bases, with 16 bases separating them. Germline CDR1 reads MNHNS; CDR2 reads SASEGT. The CDR3 length is 14 residues. The CDR3, as DNA: TGTGCCATCGCCGCTGTGGGCAGTAATTCACCCCTCCACTTT. Translation gives CAIAAVGSNSPLHF.

This clone has only a few counts. This chain joins TRBV30 and TRBJ1-1; a possible D gene is TRBD1 (6 bases). V shed 1 base and J shed 5 bases, with 20 bases lying between them. The CDR3 has 16 amino acids. Per germline, CDR1 GTSNPN and CDR2 SVGIG (reference sequence). CDR3 sequence: CAWSDLLAGVSTEAFF. In DNA form, the CDR3 reads TGTGCCTGGAGTGACCTCCTGGCAGGGGTTTCGACTGAAGCTTTCTTT.

This chain uses TRBV19 with TRBJ2-3, with 7 bases identical to TRBD2. The CDR3 is made up of 13 amino acids. V was clipped by 2 bases and J by 10 bases; unmatched bases: 6. In germline, CDR1 is LNHDA, CDR2 SQIVND (reference sequence). The CDR3 sequence: CASSIRARGAQYF. The CDR3 DNA sequence: TGTGCCAGTAGTATAAGGGCTCGGGGGGCGCAGTATTTT.

V is TRBV4-2 and J is TRBJ2-7; TRBD2 matches 12 bases. V lost 4 bases and J lost 0; bases outside the gene matches: 4. This CDR3 region has 16 residues. The germline CDR1 and CDR2 sequences are LGHNA and YNFKEQ. The CDR3 nucleotides read TGTGCCAGCAGCCGCGGACTAGCGGGGATCTCCTACGAGCAGTACTTC. Translated: CASSRGLAGISYEQYF.

This clone was recorded a few times. The chain uses TRBV5-4 and TRBJ1-1; tentative D call: TRBD1 (6 bases). The CDR3 sequence is 16 residues long. Trimming removed 4 bases from V and 2 bases from J, with 18 bases in between. Germline V gene sequence: CDR1 SGHNT, CDR2 YYREEE (reference sequence). DNA for the CDR3: TGTGCCAGCAGCGCGCCCTTCTCGACAGGAAACACTGAAGCTTTCTTT. Amino acid sequence: CASSAPFSTGNTEAFF.

V is TRBV11-1 and J is TRBJ2-2, with 7 nucleotides matching TRBD1. The length of the CDR3 is 12 residues. CDR1 is SGHAT and CDR2 is FQDESV in the germline V gene (reference sequence). J gave up 8 bases and V 5 bases, and 2 bases lay outside the gene matches. CDR3 sequence: CASSQDRGELFF. CDR3 coding DNA: TGTGCCAGCAGCCAGGACAGGGGGGAGCTGTTTTTT.

This clone was counted only a few times. V usage is TRBV27 and J usage is TRBJ2-7, with TRBD1 identical over 7 bases. Germline V gene data show CDR1 as MNHEY and CDR2 as SMNVEV (reference sequence). This CDR3 spans 15 amino acids. The V gene end was trimmed by 6 bases and the J gene end by 2 bases; junction bases not matched to a gene: 10. CDR3 in amino acids: CASRSLGTVAYEQYF. The CDR3 bases are TGTGCCAGCAGATCCCTCGGGACAGTCGCCTACGAGCAGTACTTC.

This clone was seen only once. V usage is TRBV19 and J usage is TRBJ2-5; 10 bases map to TRBD2. Losses at the gene ends were 5 bases for V and 5 bases for J; bases not matched to a gene: 2. The CDR3 is 13 residues long. In germline, CDR1 is LNHDA, CDR2 SQIVND (reference sequence). DNA for the CDR3: TGTGCCAGTAGTGTGGGACTAGCGGAGACCCAGTACTTC. Translated: CASSVGLAETQYF.

The rearrangement links TRBV7-9 to TRBJ1-5; the D gene is possibly TRBD1 (5 bases). Trimming took off 8 bases at V and 3 bases at J, with 11 bases between the two ends. The CDR3 loop spans 13 amino acids. Germline values: CDR1 SEHNR, CDR2 FQNEAQ (reference sequence). CDR3 region: CASAGQANQPQHF. In DNA form, the CDR3 reads TGTGCCAGCGCGGGGCAGGCCAATCAGCCCCAGCATTTT.

This sequence joins TRBV7-6 and TRBJ2-2, with D possibly being TRBD1 (6 bases). CDR3 size: 16 residues. The germline V gene has CDR1 SGHVS and CDR2 FNYEAQ. The V end was cut by 2 bases, the J end by 0 bases, with 10 bases between. CDR3 in DNA: TGTGCCAGCAGCTTAACTTCAGGGGCGAACACCGGGGAGCTGTTTTTT. Translating gives CASSLTSGANTGELFF. The full variable domain, with the rest looked up from reference TRBV7-6 and TRBJ2-2, is GAGVSQSPRYKVTKRGQDVALRCDPISGHVSLYWYRQALGQGPEFLTYFNYEAQQDKSGLPNDRFSAERPEGSISTLTIQRTEQRDSAMYRCASSLTSGANTGELFFGEGSRLTVL.

The chain is built from TRBV27 and TRBJ1-5; D is unresolved. The germline gives CDR1 MNHEY, CDR2 SMNVEV (reference sequence). The CDR3 consists of 16 residues. V shed 5 bases and J shed 4 bases, with 18 bases lying between them. The CDR3 spells CASSPVGRVGNQPQHF. CDR3 bases: TGTGCCAGCAGTCCTGTTGGGAGGGTTGGAAATCAGCCCCAGCATTTT.

The genes are TRBV5-1 and TRBJ1-2, with no clear D. In germline, CDR1 is SGHRS, CDR2 YFSETQ. V was shortened by 1 base and J by 2 bases, with 9 bases between the two germline ends. The CDR3 sequence is 14 residues long. The CDR3 nucleotides read TGCGCCAGCAGCTTGCGGCCAGCGAACTATGGCTACACCTTC. Its protein is CASSLRPANYGYTF.

CDR3 in DNA: TGTGCCAGCAGCCCCCAAGTGACTAGCACAGATACGCAGTATTTT. Protein: CASSPQVTSTDTQYF. This chain uses TRBV7-9 with TRBJ2-3; D call uncertain. The germline V gene encodes CDR1 SEHNR and CDR2 FQNEAQ (reference sequence). V lost 5 bases to trimming and J lost 0 bases, with 12 bases between them. There are 15 residues in the CDR3.